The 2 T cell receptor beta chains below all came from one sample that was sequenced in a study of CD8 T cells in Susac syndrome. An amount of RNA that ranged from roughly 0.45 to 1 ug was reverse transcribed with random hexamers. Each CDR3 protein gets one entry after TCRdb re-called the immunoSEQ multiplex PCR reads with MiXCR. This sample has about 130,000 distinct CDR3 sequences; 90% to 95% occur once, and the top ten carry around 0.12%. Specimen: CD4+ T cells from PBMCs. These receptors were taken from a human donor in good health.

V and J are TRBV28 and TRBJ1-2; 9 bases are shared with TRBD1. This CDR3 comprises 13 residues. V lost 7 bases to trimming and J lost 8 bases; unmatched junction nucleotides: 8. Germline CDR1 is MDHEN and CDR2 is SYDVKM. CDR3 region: CASKQGAMPGYTF. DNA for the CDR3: TGTGCCAGCAAACAGGGGGCGATGCCAGGCTACACCTTC.

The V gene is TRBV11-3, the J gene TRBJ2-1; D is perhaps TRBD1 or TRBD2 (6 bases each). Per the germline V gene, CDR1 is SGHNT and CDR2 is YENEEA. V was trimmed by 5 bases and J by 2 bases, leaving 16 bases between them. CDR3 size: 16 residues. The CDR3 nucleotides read TGTGCCAGCAGCCCATCGGGGGCGGTAGCCTACAATGAGCAGTTCTTC. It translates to CASSPSGAVAYNEQFF.